These 23 T cell receptor beta chains were sequenced from one sample in a study of T cell changes during pregnancy in multiple sclerosis. TCRdb keeps only in-frame clones here, not all; method: immunoSEQ multiplex PCR. Of roughly 31,000 clones listed, roughly 92% were seen once; the top ten hold around 0.71%. The specimen was CD4+ T cells from peripheral blood mononuclear cells, collected in the first trimester of pregnancy. The receptors originated from a female donor with multiple sclerosis, enrolled in a pregnancy study.

The chain carries TRBV28 and TRBJ1-5; D gene uncertain. The V end was cut by 4 bases, the J end by 5 bases, with 6 bases between. Germline values: CDR1 MDHEN, CDR2 SYDVKM. The CDR3 is made up of 12 amino acids. The CDR3 reads CASSSPYQPQHF. CDR3 DNA sequence: TGTGCCAGCAGTTCCCCATATCAGCCCCAGCATTTT.

The chain combines TRBV4-3 with TRBJ1-1; 7 bases match TRBD1. The CDR3 spans 16 residues. J lost 0 bases, V lost 1 base, and 5 bases had no gene match. Germline V gives CDR1 LGHNA, CDR2 YSLEER. The CDR3 is CASSQGDSMMNTEAFF. The CDR3 coding sequence is TGCGCCAGCAGCCAAGGGGACAGCATGATGAACACTGAAGCTTTCTTT.

The chain has TRBV10-3 and TRBJ2-5, with D possibly matching TRBD2 (5 bases). Trimming took 10 bases from V and 2 from J, leaving 14 bases between them. This CDR3 region has 13 residues. CDR1 is ENHRY, CDR2 SYGVKD, per germline. The CDR3 DNA reads TGTGCCACCACCCCGGGGTCTCAAGAGACCCAGTACTTC. This encodes CATTPGSQETQYF.

The count of this clone is one. This sequence joins TRBV6-5 and TRBJ2-3; no reliable D call. CDR1 and CDR2 (germline): MNHEY, SVGAGI. CDR3 length: 16 residues. The V end was cut by 2 bases, the J end by 2 bases, with 14 bases between. CDR3: CASSYVRTQTTDTQYF. CDR3 DNA: TGTGCCAGCAGTTACGTTCGAACACAAACCACAGATACGCAGTATTTT.

In its sample, this clone was seen once. The chain links TRBV18 to TRBJ2-3; 9 bases map to TRBD2. The CDR3 runs to 16 residues. Germline V lookup: CDR1 KGHSH, CDR2 LQKENI. The trim removed 3 bases at V and 2 bases at J, leaving 6 bases unmatched. This CDR3 reads CASSPPSGVNTDTQYF. In nucleotides, the CDR3 is TGTGCCAGCTCACCGCCTAGCGGGGTGAACACAGATACGCAGTATTTT.

The chain carries TRBV28 and TRBJ1-6; D gene ambiguous. The CDR3 runs 15 residues. Germline assignment: CDR1 MDHEN and CDR2 SYDVKM. Trimming removed 6 bases at V and 9 bases at J, with 18 bases between. The CDR3 here is CASSLERGRTSPLHF. The CDR3 coding sequence is TGTGCCAGCAGCCTTGAACGCGGGAGGACTTCACCCCTCCACTTT.

This clone showed up just once. The rearrangement joins TRBV7-2 to TRBJ1-1, with a tentative D call TRBD1 (5 bases). Trimming took 2 bases from V and 3 from J, leaving 13 bases between them. This CDR3 is 15 amino acids long. The germline V gene has CDR1 SGHTA and CDR2 FQGNSA. The CDR3 region has the DNA TGTGCCAGCAGCTTACGGGGGGTGGGGTACACTGAAGCTTTCTTT. This sequence encodes CASSLRGVGYTEAFF.

The rearrangement uses TRBV6-6 and TRBJ2-7, with D possibly matching TRBD2 (5 bases). V lost 5 bases to trimming and J lost 2 bases, with 13 bases between them. The CDR3 consists of 14 residues. Looked up from germline, CDR1 is MNHNY and CDR2 is SVGAGI (reference sequence). The CDR3 is CASSRMRVAYEQYF. The CDR3 DNA is TGTGCCAGCAGTCGGATGAGGGTAGCCTACGAGCAGTACTTC.

This clone was recorded only once. V gene TRBV2 combines with J gene TRBJ2-4; possible D gene TRBD1, 5 bases. CDR3 size: 14 residues. Trimming removed 4 bases from V and 6 bases from J, with 13 bases in between. The germline V gene has CDR1 SNHLY and CDR2 FYNNEI. The CDR3 reads CASSGPFRGNIQYF. The CDR3, as DNA: TGTGCCAGCAGTGGACCCTTTAGGGGAAACATTCAGTACTTC.

The chain is built from TRBV4-3 and TRBJ2-2; tentatively, D is TRBD2 (6 bases). Trimming took 4 bases from V and 6 from J, leaving 15 bases between them. The CDR3 runs to 15 residues. Germline CDR1 reads LGHNA; CDR2 reads YSLEER. The CDR3 DNA sequence: TGCGCCAGCAGCCTCCTACGCGGGGTCTCCGGGGAGCTGTTTTTT. This encodes CASSLLRGVSGELFF.

V and J are TRBV28 and TRBJ1-6, with unresolved D. The CDR3 spans 12 residues. Germline CDR1 is MDHEN and CDR2 is SYDVKM. V dropped 3 bases and J dropped 16 bases, with 13 bases sitting between them. CDR3: CASSFWTGTLHF. Here the CDR3 DNA reads TGTGCCAGCAGTTTCTGGACGGGAACTCTCCACTTT.

The rearrangement uses TRBV5-1 and TRBJ2-5; TRBD2 is a possible D gene (5 bases). Germline V gene data show CDR1 as SGHRS and CDR2 as YFSETQ. V shed 1 base and J shed 6 bases, with 10 bases lying between them. The CDR3 length is 13 residues. As DNA, the CDR3 is TGCGCCAGCAGCTTGTTCCGGGAACAGACCCAGTACTTC. It is translated as CASSLFREQTQYF.

The chain links TRBV5-1 to TRBJ2-5, with D uncertain. V was pared by 5 bases and J by 4 bases, with 12 bases between. CDR3 size: 13 residues. Germline CDR1 and CDR2: SGHRS and YFSETQ. CDR3: CASRGTSSETQYF. The CDR3 nucleotides read TGCGCCAGCAGGGGCACGAGCTCAGAGACCCAGTACTTC.

The CDR3 DNA sequence: TGTGCCAGCAGTTTTAGGGGGGGCGGTGAGCAGTTCTTC. This sequence encodes CASSFRGGGEQFF. The chain combines TRBV27 with TRBJ2-1; D perhaps matches TRBD2 (7 bases). Trimming shortened V by 3 bases and J by 9 bases, and 12 bases separated the two germline ends. CDR1 is MNHEY, CDR2 SMNVEV, per germline (reference sequence). This CDR3 has 13 amino acids.

This sequence joins TRBV19 and TRBJ2-2; tentative D call: TRBD2 (5 bases). Germline V lookup: CDR1 LNHDA, CDR2 SQIVND (reference sequence). This CDR3 contains 12 residues. Trimming removed 6 bases at V and 4 bases at J, with 6 bases between. CDR3 nucleotides: TGTGCCAGTAGGGCGGGCACCGGGGAGCTGTTTTTT. This encodes CASRAGTGELFF.

This clone has only one observation. This chain links TRBV18 with TRBJ1-5; D is possibly TRBD1 (5 bases). Germline values: CDR1 KGHSH, CDR2 LQKENI. CDR3 length: 15 residues. Trimming took off 3 bases at V and 2 bases at J, with 11 bases between the two ends. The chain's CDR3 is CASSPPAGRNQPQHF. CDR3 DNA: TGTGCCAGCTCACCCCCGGCAGGGCGCAATCAGCCCCAGCATTTT.

The rearrangement uses TRBV18 and TRBJ1-1, with D hard to call. Germline V gene sequence: CDR1 KGHSH, CDR2 LQKENI. Trimming removed 0 bases at V and 0 bases at J, with 8 bases between. The CDR3 length is 15 residues. The CDR3 bases are TGTGCCAGCTCACCACCCCGGGGTATGAACACTGAAGCTTTCTTT. This codes for CASSPPRGMNTEAFF.

This clone was picked up one time. CDR3 coding DNA: TGTGCCAGCAGCTCTCGGGGTATAGAGACCCAGTACTTC. It encodes CASSSRGIETQYF. The chain uses TRBV11-3 and TRBJ2-5, with TRBD2 as a possible D gene (5 bases). Trimming removed 4 bases at V and 4 bases at J, with 10 bases between. Germline CDR1 and CDR2: SGHNT and YENEEA. The CDR3 is 13 residues long.

As DNA, the CDR3 is TGTGCCAGCAGCCCCCAACAGGATTCCTACTATGGCTACACCTTC. It translates to CASSPQQDSYYGYTF. The chain uses TRBV7-2 and TRBJ1-2, with TRBD1 as a possible D gene (5 bases). V was trimmed by 5 bases and J by 3 bases, leaving 16 bases between them. CDR1 SGHTA and CDR2 FQGNSA come from the germline V gene. This CDR3 has 15 amino acids. Full variable domain (outside the CDR3, taken from reference TRBV7-2 and TRBJ1-2): GAGVSQSPSNKVTEKGKDVELRCDPISGHTALYWYRQSLGQGLEFLIYFQGNSAPDKSGLPSDRFSAERTGGSVSTLTIQRTQQEDSAVYLCASSPQQDSYYGYTFGSGTRLTVV.

The V gene is TRBV7-2, the J gene TRBJ2-5, with 8 bases aligning to TRBD1. The CDR3 has 16 residues. The germline CDR1 and CDR2 sequences are SGHTA and FQGNSA. The V segment lost 4 bases and the J segment 5 bases; nucleotides outside the gene matches: 12. The CDR3 nucleotides are TGTGCCAGCAGCTCCGGACAGGGCGTGATGGGGGAGACCCAGTACTTC. This codes for CASSSGQGVMGETQYF.

The V call is TRBV2, the J call TRBJ2-5; D may be TRBD2 (7 bases). Germline-derived CDR1 and CDR2 are SNHLY and FYNNEI. The CDR3 totals 14 residues. Trimming took off 7 bases at V and 5 bases at J, with 17 bases between the two ends. The CDR3 is CASTRGAGGETQYF. CDR3 nucleotides: TGTGCCAGCACCCGGGGGGCCGGGGGGGAGACCCAGTACTTC.

This sequence joins TRBV15 and TRBJ2-3; possible D gene TRBD1, 5 bases. Trimming stripped 0 bases from V and 6 bases from J, with 7 bases between. Germline CDR1 is LNHNV and CDR2 is YYDKDF (reference sequence). CDR3 length: 13 amino acids. Written as DNA, the CDR3 is TGTGCCACCAGCAGAGATGGGGCGGATACGCAGTATTTT. Its translation is CATSRDGADTQYF.

The rearrangement joins TRBV7-9 to TRBJ1-4; 9 bases are a match to TRBD1. V gave up 5 bases and J gave up 8 bases; unmatched junction bases: 6. The CDR3 covers 14 residues. Germline-derived CDR1 and CDR2 are SEHNR and FQNEAQ (reference sequence). The CDR3 sequence is CASSLQGAREKLFF. In DNA, the CDR3 is TGTGCCAGCAGCCTACAGGGGGCTCGGGAAAAACTGTTTTTT.